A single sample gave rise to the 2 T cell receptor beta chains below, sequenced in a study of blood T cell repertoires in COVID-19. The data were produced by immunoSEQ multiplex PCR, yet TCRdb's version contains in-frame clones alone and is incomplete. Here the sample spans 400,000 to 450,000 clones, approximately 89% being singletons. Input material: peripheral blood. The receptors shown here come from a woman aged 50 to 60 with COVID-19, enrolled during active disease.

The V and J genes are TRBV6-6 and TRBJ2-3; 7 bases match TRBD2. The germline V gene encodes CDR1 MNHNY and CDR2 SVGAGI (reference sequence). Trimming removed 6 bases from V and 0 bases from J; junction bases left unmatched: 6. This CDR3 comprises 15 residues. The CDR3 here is CASRSGTISTDTQYF. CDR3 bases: TGTGCCAGCAGATCCGGGACTATCAGCACAGATACGCAGTATTTT.

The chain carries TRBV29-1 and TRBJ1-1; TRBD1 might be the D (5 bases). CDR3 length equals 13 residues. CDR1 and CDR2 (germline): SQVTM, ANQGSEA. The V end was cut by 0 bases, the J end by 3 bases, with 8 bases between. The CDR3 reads CSVEDTGHTEAFF. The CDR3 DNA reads TGCAGCGTTGAAGACACAGGTCACACTGAAGCTTTCTTT.